Sequencing of this T cell receptor (beta chain) was carried out in a study of PD-L1 blockade in urothelial cancer. Whole-study context: The authors examined blood 3 weeks (second dose) and 6 weeks after treatment start. Researchers found blood samples held a median of roughly 140,000 T cells. Findings and limits, study-wide: Survival was better when pretreatment blood TCR clonality fell below the median.

As for this clone: Its antigen is not known.

Sample time point: pretreatment peripheral blood. Per patient, between 1 and 8 samples were collected at pretreatment and on-treatment time points. J was trimmed by 8 bases and V by 2 bases; bases with no gene match: 7. This CDR3 contains 15 residues. The V gene's germline CDR1 is SGDLS and CDR2 YYNGEE. Sequencing used immunoSEQ multiplex PCR; TCRdb keeps in-frame clones, though not all of them. The sample has around 63,000 clones, 80% to 90% seen once. The source is an older man with urothelial cancer. Sequenced material: PBMCs, taken around atezolizumab (anti-PD-L1) treatment. V gene TRBV9 combines with J gene TRBJ1-4, with 9 bases aligning to TRBD1. CDR3: CASSVGQGVREKLFF. CDR3 nucleotides: TGTGCCAGCAGCGTGGGACAGGGTGTTCGAGAAAAACTGTTTTTT.